A single sample gave rise to the 19 T cell receptor beta chains below, sequenced in a study of T-cell memory formation after mild COVID-19 (dated by TCRdb to the early 2020s). Libraries were made using 5' RACE. Sequencer: Illumina NovaSeq 6000. TCRdb itself trimmed the public reads at Q25 with fastp, ran MiXCR and retained productive beta chains. CDR3 protein duplicates are merged, each entry listing the most common genes and DNA. This sample gives nearly 350,000 distinct CDR3 sequences in total; about an eighth of them show up just once. The ten largest clonotypes hold about 21% of the sample. The sample taken for sequencing was PBMCs or a T cell subset sorted from them (not recorded which). These receptors originate from a young man who had mild COVID-19 (a few samples of this study predate the infection). The sample titles of this study are shuffled in the database, so cell type and time point are left out; the donor was told from shared clones.

This chain joins TRBV7-9 and TRBJ1-6, with TRBD1 identical over 10 bases. CDR3 length: 15 amino acids. Germline V gene lookup returns CDR1 SEHNR and CDR2 FQNEAQ (reference sequence). The ends lost 5 bases at V and 10 bases at J; junction bases unmatched: 8. The CDR3 bases are TGTGCCAGCAGCCCGCGGACAGGGGGGAGATCACCCCTCCACTTT. Protein: CASSPRTGGRSPLHF.

This clonotype was observed many times. The chain recombines TRBV7-9 with TRBJ1-1; D unresolved. CDR3 length equals 10 residues. The ends were cut back, 6 bases at V and 7 bases at J, with 6 bases in the middle. CDR1 and CDR2 from the germline V gene are SEHNR and FQNEAQ (reference sequence). CDR3 in amino acids: CASSLVEAFF. The CDR3, as DNA: TGTGCCAGCAGTTTGGTTGAAGCTTTCTTT.

A few counts support this clonotype. The J gene is TRBJ2-1, the V gene TRBV5-1; no clear D. The germline V and J ends were trimmed by 4 bases and 9 bases, with 11 bases remaining between them. From germline, CDR1 is SGHRS and CDR2 YFSETQ. This CDR3 has 12 residues. DNA for the CDR3: TGCGCCAGCAGCCCGATTATGGGTGAGCAGTTCTTC. It specifies CASSPIMGEQFF.

This clonotype has more than one count but fewer than ten. This chain links TRBV10-3 with TRBJ2-7, with 7 bases fitting TRBD1. Germline V CDR1 and CDR2: ENHRY, SYGVKD. Trimming at V came to 7 bases and at J to 0 bases, leaving 6 bases not matched to a gene. The CDR3 is made up of 14 amino acids. The CDR3 loop is CAINGQGVSYEQYF. The CDR3 DNA sequence: TGTGCCATCAACGGCCAGGGGGTCTCCTACGAGCAGTACTTC.

This clonotype has more than one count but fewer than ten. V usage is TRBV6-6 and J usage is TRBJ1-2; no firm D call. Trimming shortened V by 5 bases and J by 4 bases, and 23 bases separated the two germline ends. Germline values: CDR1 MNHNY, CDR2 SVGAGI (reference sequence). This CDR3 region has 17 residues. The CDR3 here is CASSTDRHAREGYGYTF. As DNA, the CDR3 is TGTGCCAGCAGTACCGACCGACACGCTCGGGAGGGCTATGGCTACACCTTC.

This clonotype was observed a few times. This chain links TRBV19 with TRBJ2-1; tentative D call: TRBD1 (5 bases). V gave up 3 bases and J gave up 3 bases, with 9 bases separating them. Germline CDR1 and CDR2: LNHDA and SQIVND (reference sequence). The CDR3 sequence is 14 residues long. CDR3 coding DNA: TGTGCCAGTAGTATTGCAGGGTTCTACAATGAGCAGTTCTTC. As protein: CASSIAGFYNEQFF.

This clonotype has only a few counts. This rearrangement joins TRBV20-1 to TRBJ2-3, with 10 nucleotides matching TRBD2. Trimming at V came to 6 bases and at J to 2 bases, leaving 8 bases not matched to a gene. Looked up from germline, CDR1 is DFQATT and CDR2 is SNEGSKA (reference sequence). There are 15 residues in the CDR3. CDR3 in DNA: TGCAGTGCCCCGCCAGCGGGGGGGCCCACAGATACGCAGTATTTT. Protein sequence: CSAPPAGGPTDTQYF.

The table lists this clonotype with many counts. The gene calls are TRBV23-1 and TRBJ2-3; D might be TRBD1 (6 bases). TRBV23-1 is placed among ORFs of uncertain function. The CDR3 loop spans 14 amino acids. The V gene lost 7 bases and the J gene lost 0 bases, with 11 bases spanning the gap. This CDR3 is CASITGSSTDTQYF. CDR3 DNA: TGCGCCAGCATTACAGGGTCGAGCACAGATACGCAGTATTTT.

In this sample, this clonotype turned up a few times. The chain couples TRBV6-2 or TRBV6-3 to TRBJ1-2; the D gene is possibly TRBD1 (6 bases). V gave up 7 bases and J gave up 6 bases, with 21 bases separating them. Germline V gene lookup returns CDR1 MNHEY and CDR2 SVGEGT. The CDR3 is made up of 15 amino acids. CDR3 nucleotide sequence: TGTGCCAGCACCAAGGGGGAACTGGCCGTCGATGGCTACACCTTC. Protein product: CASTKGELAVDGYTF.

This clonotype was detected a few times. The chain joins TRBV6-2 or TRBV6-3 to TRBJ1-6; D is ambiguous. V was trimmed by 6 bases and J by 14 bases, leaving 20 bases between them. CDR1 is MNHEY, CDR2 SVGEGT, per germline. CDR3 length: 14 amino acids. This chain's CDR3 is CASRAFHGPGALHF. The CDR3 nucleotides are TGTGCCAGCAGGGCCTTCCACGGGCCCGGGGCCCTCCACTTT.

This clonotype has only a few counts. The V call is TRBV7-2, the J call TRBJ1-2; no clear D gene. This CDR3 spans 15 amino acids. V was cut by 3 bases and J by 4 bases, with 15 bases left in between. CDR1 is SGHTA, CDR2 FQGNSA, per germline. This chain's CDR3 is CASSLARQVGYGYTF. CDR3 nucleotide sequence: TGTGCCAGCAGCTTGGCACGTCAGGTTGGCTATGGCTACACCTTC.

A few counts support this clonotype. The V call is TRBV4-1, the J call TRBJ2-3; D is ambiguous. Trimming took off 3 bases at V and 0 bases at J, with 13 bases between the two ends. The CDR3 length is 16 residues. Germline V gene lookup returns CDR1 MGHRA and CDR2 YSYEKL. CDR3 nucleotide sequence: TGCGCCAGCAGCCAGGAACAGCAACCTAGCACAGATACGCAGTATTTT. Its translation: CASSQEQQPSTDTQYF.

This clonotype has just one count. Mismatch with germline at one junction end may stem from a read error. The genes are TRBV7-6 and TRBJ2-1, with 13 bases matching TRBD2. The germline V gene encodes CDR1 SGHVS and CDR2 FNYEAQ. The length of the CDR3 is 16 residues. This CDR3 reads CASSPGTSGTYNKQFF. The CDR3 coding sequence is TGTGCCAGCAGCCCCGGGACTAGCGGGACTTACAATAAGCAGTTCTTC. Supplemented by reference TRBV7-6 and TRBJ2-1, the full variable domain reads GAGVSQSPRYKVTKRGQDVALRCDPISGHVSLYWYRQALGQGPEFLTYFNYEAQQDKSGLPNDRFSAERPEGSISTLTIQRTEQRDSAMYRCASSPGTSGTYNKQFFGPGTRLTVL.

The chain recombines TRBV12-3 or TRBV12-4 with TRBJ1-1; a possible D gene is TRBD1 (6 bases). V lost 5 bases and J 2 bases, leaving 15 bases between the germline ends. This CDR3 has 15 amino acids. The CDR3 is CASSHPGAINTEAFF. The CDR3 nucleotides read TGTGCCAGCAGTCACCCAGGGGCGATAAACACTGAAGCTTTCTTT.

This chain joins TRBV7-7 and TRBJ2-2; D remains unclear. V lost 0 bases and J lost 5, with 7 bases in between. The CDR3 length is 14 residues. Germline CDR1 is SSHAT and CDR2 is FNYEAQ (reference sequence). In DNA form, the CDR3 reads TGTGCCAGCAGCTTAGCTAGGGCGACCGGGGAGCTGTTTTTT. This translates into CASSLARATGELFF.

This clonotype has a count of ten or more. This chain connects TRBV4-3 to TRBJ2-1; D perhaps matches TRBD2 (6 bases). CDR1 is LGHNA, CDR2 YSLEER, per germline. The V and J ends lost 4 bases and 0 bases respectively, with 10 bases between them. The CDR3 extends over 15 amino acids. CDR3 DNA: TGCGCCAGCAGCCCAGACGGGAGCTCCTACAATGAGCAGTTCTTC. Protein sequence: CASSPDGSSYNEQFF.

This clonotype has a handful of counts. The chain carries TRBV7-9 and TRBJ2-7; 7 bases align to TRBD1. J was trimmed by 5 bases and V by 5 bases; bases with no gene match: 9. This CDR3 spans 14 amino acids. Germline V CDR1 and CDR2: SEHNR, FQNEAQ (reference sequence). The CDR3 protein is CASSTRQGRDEQYF. In DNA, the CDR3 is TGTGCCAGCAGCACGAGACAGGGCCGGGACGAGCAGTACTTC.

The V gene is TRBV6-5, the J gene TRBJ2-3; TRBD2 aligns across 11 bases. The CDR3 length is 15 residues. V gave up 7 bases and J gave up 2 bases; unmatched junction bases: 5. CDR1 and CDR2 (germline): MNHEY, SVGAGI. The CDR3 protein is CASTPSGGFTDTQYF. The DNA for the CDR3 is TGTGCCAGCACTCCTAGCGGGGGGTTCACAGATACGCAGTATTTT.

This clonotype was picked up a small number of times. The chain has TRBV7-2 and TRBJ1-2; 7 bases are shared with TRBD1. CDR1 is SGHTA, CDR2 FQGNSA, per germline. This CDR3 comprises 14 residues. V shed 3 bases and J 5 bases; nucleotides not matched to a gene: 6. In nucleotides, the CDR3 is TGTGCCAGCAGCTTCAGACAGGGAGGATATGGCTACACCTTC. It codes for CASSFRQGGYGYTF.